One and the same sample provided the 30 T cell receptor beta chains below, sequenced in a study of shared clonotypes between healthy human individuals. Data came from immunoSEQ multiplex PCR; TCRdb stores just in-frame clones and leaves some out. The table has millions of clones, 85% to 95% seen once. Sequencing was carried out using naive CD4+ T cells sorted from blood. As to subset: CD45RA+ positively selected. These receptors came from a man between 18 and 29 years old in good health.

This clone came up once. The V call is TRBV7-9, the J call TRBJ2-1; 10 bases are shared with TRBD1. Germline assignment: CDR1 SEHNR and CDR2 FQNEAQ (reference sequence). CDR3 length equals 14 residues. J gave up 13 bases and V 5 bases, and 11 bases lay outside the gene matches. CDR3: CASSKDRGRHSQFF. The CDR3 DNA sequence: TGTGCCAGCAGCAAGGACAGGGGGAGACACTCCCAGTTCTTC.

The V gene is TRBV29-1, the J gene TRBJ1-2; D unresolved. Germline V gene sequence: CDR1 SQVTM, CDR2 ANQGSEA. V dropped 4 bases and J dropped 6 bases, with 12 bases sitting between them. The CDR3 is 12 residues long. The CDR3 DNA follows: TGCAGCGTTGGTTCTGGATTCGATGGCTACACCTTC. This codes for CSVGSGFDGYTF.

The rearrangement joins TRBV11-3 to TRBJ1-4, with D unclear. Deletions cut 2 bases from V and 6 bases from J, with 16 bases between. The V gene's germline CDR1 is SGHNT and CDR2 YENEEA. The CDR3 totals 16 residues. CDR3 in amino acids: CASSLPGTEEYEKLFF. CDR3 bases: TGTGCCAGCAGCTTACCGGGCACAGAGGAGTATGAAAAACTGTTTTTT.

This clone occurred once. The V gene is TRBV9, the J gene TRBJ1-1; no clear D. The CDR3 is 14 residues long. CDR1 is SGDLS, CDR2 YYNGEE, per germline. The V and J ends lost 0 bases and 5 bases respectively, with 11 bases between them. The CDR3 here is CASSVVGSRTEAFF. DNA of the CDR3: TGTGCCAGCAGCGTAGTTGGGAGTAGGACTGAAGCTTTCTTT.

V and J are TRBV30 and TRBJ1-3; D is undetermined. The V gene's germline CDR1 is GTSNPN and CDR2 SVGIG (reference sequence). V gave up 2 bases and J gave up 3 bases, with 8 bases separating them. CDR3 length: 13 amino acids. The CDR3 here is CAWSIGVGNTIYF. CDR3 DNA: TGTGCCTGGAGTATAGGCGTTGGAAACACCATATATTTT. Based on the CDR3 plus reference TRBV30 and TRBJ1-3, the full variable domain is SQTIHQWPATLVQPVGSPLSLECTVEGTSNPNLYWYRQAAGRGLQLLFYSVGIGQISSEVPQNLSASRPQDRQFILSSKKLLLSDSGFYLCAWSIGVGNTIYFGEGSWLTVV.

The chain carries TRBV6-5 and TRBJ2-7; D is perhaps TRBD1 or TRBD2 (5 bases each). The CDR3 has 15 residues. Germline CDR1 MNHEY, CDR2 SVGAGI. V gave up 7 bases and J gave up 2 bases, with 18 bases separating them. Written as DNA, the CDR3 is TGTGCCAGCACATCCGGACATGGGAGAACCTACGAGCAGTACTTC. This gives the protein CASTSGHGRTYEQYF.

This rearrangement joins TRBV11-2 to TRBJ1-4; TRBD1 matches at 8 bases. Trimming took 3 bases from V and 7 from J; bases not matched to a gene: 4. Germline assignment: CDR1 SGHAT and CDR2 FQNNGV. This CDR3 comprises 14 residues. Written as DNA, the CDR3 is TGTGCCAGCAGCTTTGGACAGGGTGGTGAAAAACTGTTTTTT. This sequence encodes CASSFGQGGEKLFF.

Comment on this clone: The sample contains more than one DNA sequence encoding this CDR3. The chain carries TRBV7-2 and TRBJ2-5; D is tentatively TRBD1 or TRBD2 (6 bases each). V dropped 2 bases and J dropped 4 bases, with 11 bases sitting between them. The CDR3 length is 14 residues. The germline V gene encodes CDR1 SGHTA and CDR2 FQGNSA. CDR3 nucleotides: TGTGCCAGCAGCTTACGGGGGCGGGGAGAGACCCAGTACTTC. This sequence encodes CASSLRGRGETQYF.

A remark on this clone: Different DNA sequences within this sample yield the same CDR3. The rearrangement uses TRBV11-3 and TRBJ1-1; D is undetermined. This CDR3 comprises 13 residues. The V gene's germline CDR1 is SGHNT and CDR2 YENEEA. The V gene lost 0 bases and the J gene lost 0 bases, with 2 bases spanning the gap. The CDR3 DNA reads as TGTGCCAGCAGCTTAGACCTGAACACTGAAGCTTTCTTT. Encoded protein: CASSLDLNTEAFF.

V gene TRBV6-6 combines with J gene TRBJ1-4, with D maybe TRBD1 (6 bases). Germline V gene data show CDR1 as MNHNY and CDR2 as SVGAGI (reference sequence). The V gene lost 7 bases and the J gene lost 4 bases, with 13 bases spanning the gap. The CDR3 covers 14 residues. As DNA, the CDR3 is TGTGCCAGCACCAGTAGACAGGTTAATGAAAAACTGTTTTTT. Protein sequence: CASTSRQVNEKLFF.

Here the CDR3 reads CASSFRRNTEAFF. CDR3 sequence (DNA): TGTGCCAGCAGCTTTCGACGGAACACTGAAGCTTTCTTT. The chain recombines TRBV5-5 with TRBJ1-1; no reliable D call. The CDR3 contains 13 residues. Deletions cut 2 bases from V and 1 base from J, with 6 bases between. Germline CDR1 is SGHKS and CDR2 is YYEKEE (reference sequence).

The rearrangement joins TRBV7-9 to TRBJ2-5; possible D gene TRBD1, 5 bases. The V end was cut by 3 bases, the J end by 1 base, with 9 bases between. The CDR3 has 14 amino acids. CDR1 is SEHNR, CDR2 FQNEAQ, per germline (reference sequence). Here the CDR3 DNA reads TGTGCCAGCAGCTTGGACAACTTCCAAGAGACCCAGTACTTC. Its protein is CASSLDNFQETQYF. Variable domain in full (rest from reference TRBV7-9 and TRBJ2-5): DTGVSQNPRHKITKRGQNVTFRCDPISEHNRLYWYRQTLGQGPEFLTYFQNEAQLEKSRLLSDRFSAERPKGSFSTLEIQRTEQGDSAMYLCASSLDNFQETQYFGPGTRLLVL.

The CDR3 sequence is CASSARQAVNPGELFF. The CDR3 nucleotides read TGCGCCAGCAGTGCTCGACAGGCTGTTAATCCCGGGGAGCTGTTTTTT. The chain employs TRBV10-1 and TRBJ2-2, with a weak D call TRBD1 (6 bases). The CDR3 is 16 residues long. Trimming stripped 4 bases from V and 6 bases from J, with 18 bases between. Looked up from germline, CDR1 is WNHNN and CDR2 is SYGVQD (reference sequence).

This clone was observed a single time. CDR3 sequence reads: CAISGTNRGEQYF. Written as DNA, the CDR3 is TGTGCCATCAGCGGGACCAACCGCGGAGAGCAGTACTTC. The V and J genes are TRBV10-3 and TRBJ2-7, with D perhaps being TRBD1 or TRBD2 (5 bases each). The CDR3 runs to 13 residues. Germline values: CDR1 ENHRY, CDR2 SYGVKD. Trimming took off 6 bases at V and 7 bases at J, with 16 bases between the two ends.

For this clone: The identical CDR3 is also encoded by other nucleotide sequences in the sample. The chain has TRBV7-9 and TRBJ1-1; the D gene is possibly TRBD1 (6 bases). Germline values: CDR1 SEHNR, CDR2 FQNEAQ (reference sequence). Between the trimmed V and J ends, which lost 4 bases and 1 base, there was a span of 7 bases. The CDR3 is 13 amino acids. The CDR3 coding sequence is TGTGCCAGCAGCTCCAGGGGGAACACTGAAGCTTTCTTT. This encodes CASSSRGNTEAFF.

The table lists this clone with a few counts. This CDR3 reads CASSLTLSGGAGTQYF. CDR3 in DNA: TGTGCCAGCAGCTTAACGCTTAGCGGGGGGGCCGGTACGCAGTATTTT. The chain is built from TRBV7-3 and TRBJ2-3; 11 nucleotides align to TRBD2. The CDR3 runs 16 residues. Germline trimming cut 0 bases from V and 8 bases from J; bases unmatched to any gene: 7. Germline CDR1 reads SGHTA; CDR2 reads FQGTGA.

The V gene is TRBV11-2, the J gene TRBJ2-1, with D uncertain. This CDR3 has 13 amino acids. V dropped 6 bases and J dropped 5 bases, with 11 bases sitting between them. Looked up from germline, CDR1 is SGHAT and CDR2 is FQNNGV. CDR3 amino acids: CASSTDRNNEQFF. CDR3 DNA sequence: TGTGCCAGCAGTACAGACCGGAACAATGAGCAGTTCTTC.

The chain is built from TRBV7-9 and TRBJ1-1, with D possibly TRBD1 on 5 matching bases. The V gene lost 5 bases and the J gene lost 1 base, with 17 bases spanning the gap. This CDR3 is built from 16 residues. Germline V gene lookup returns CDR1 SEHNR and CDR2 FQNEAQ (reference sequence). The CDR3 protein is CASSRVGPGSNTEAFF. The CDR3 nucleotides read TGTGCCAGCAGCAGAGTGGGGCCGGGGTCGAACACTGAAGCTTTCTTT.

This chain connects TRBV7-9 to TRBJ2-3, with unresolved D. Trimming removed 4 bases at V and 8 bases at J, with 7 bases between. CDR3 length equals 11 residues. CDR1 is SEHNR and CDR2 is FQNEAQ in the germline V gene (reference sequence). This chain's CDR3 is CASSSDVTQYF. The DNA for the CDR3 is TGTGCCAGCAGCTCGGATGTTACGCAGTATTTT.

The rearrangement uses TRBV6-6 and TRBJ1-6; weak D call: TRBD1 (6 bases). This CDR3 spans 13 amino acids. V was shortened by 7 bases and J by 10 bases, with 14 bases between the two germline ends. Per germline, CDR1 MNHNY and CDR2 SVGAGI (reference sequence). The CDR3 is CASTGTSYSPLHF. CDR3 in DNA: TGTGCCAGCACCGGGACATCCTACTCACCCCTCCACTTT.

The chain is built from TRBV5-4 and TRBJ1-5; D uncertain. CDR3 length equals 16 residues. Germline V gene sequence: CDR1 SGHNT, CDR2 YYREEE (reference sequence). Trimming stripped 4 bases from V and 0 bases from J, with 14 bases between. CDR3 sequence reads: CASSPRCQFSNQPQHF. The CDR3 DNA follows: TGTGCCAGCAGCCCAAGGTGCCAATTTAGCAATCAGCCCCAGCATTTT.

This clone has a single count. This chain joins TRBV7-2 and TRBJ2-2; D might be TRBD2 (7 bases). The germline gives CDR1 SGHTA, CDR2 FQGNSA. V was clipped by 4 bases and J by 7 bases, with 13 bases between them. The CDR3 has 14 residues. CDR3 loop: CASSSSGEGGELFF. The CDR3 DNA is TGTGCCAGCAGCTCCTCAGGGGAGGGCGGGGAGCTGTTTTTT.

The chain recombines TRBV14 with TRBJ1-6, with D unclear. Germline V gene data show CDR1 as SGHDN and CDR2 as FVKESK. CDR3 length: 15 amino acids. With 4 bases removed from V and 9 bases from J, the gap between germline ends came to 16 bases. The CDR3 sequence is CASSPFTGWGSPLHF. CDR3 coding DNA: TGTGCCAGCAGCCCGTTCACGGGGTGGGGTTCACCCCTCCACTTT.

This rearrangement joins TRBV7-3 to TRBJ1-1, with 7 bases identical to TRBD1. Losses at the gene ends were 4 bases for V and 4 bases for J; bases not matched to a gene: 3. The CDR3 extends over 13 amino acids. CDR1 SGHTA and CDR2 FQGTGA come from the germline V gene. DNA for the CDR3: TGTGCCAGCAGCTCACAGGGGCCCACTGAAGCTTTCTTT. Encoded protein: CASSSQGPTEAFF.

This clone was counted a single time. The CDR3 region is CASSQTGNEQFF. For the CDR3, the DNA is TGTGCCAGCAGCCAGACGGGAAATGAGCAGTTCTTC. The chain uses TRBV11-3 and TRBJ2-1, with D maybe TRBD2 (5 bases). The CDR3 spans 12 residues. Germline V CDR1 and CDR2: SGHNT, YENEEA. V gave up 5 bases and J gave up 7 bases, with 9 bases separating them.

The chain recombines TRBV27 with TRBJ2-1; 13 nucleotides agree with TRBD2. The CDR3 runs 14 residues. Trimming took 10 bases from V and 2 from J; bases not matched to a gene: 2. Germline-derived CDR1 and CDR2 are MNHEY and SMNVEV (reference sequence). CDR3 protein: CATGTSGTYNEQFF. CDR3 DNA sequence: TGTGCCACCGGGACTAGCGGGACCTACAATGAGCAGTTCTTC.

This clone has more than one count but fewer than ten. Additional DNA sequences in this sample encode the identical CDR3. In DNA, the CDR3 is TGTGCCAGCAGTGAAGAATACGAGCAGTACTTC. Amino acids: CASSEEYEQYF. V and J are TRBV2 and TRBJ2-7, with D unresolved. The germline gives CDR1 SNHLY, CDR2 FYNNEI. V was pared by 1 base and J by 4 bases, with 2 bases between. The CDR3 is 11 residues long.

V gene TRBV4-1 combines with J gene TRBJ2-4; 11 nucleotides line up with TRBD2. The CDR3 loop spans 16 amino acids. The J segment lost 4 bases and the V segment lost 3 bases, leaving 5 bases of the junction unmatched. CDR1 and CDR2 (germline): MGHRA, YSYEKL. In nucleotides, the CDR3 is TGCGCCAGCAGCCAGCCTACTAGCGGGGGAAAAAACATTCAGTACTTC. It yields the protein CASSQPTSGGKNIQYF.

The CDR3 DNA sequence: TGTGCCAGCAGTTTGGGGGACAGGGGGCAAAGAGGCTACACCTTC. It specifies CASSLGDRGQRGYTF. V is TRBV28 and J is TRBJ1-2; 12 positions match TRBD1. The CDR3 covers 15 residues. Germline trimming cut 3 bases from V and 8 bases from J; bases unmatched to any gene: 7. Germline V gene sequence: CDR1 MDHEN, CDR2 SYDVKM.

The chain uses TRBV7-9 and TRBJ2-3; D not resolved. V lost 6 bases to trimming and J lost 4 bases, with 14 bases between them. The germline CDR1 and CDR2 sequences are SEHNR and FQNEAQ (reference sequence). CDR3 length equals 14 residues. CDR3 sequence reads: CASSPIQWADTQYF. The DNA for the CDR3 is TGTGCCAGCAGTCCCATCCAATGGGCAGATACGCAGTATTTT.